Shown below are 5 T cell receptor beta chains from a single sample sequenced in a study of T cell clonotyping in hematopoietic cell transplantation (dated by TCRdb to 2020 to 2022). Libraries came from the immunoSEQ multiplex PCR assay. TCRdb took over this immuneACCESS table, retaining in-frame rearrangements with V and J assigned. Such tables are incomplete; in checked studies, under half of the missing clones stem from an unresolved V gene, and the remainder is unexplained. This sample comprises under 20,000 clones, 60% to 80% of them detected only once. The ten largest clones add up to around a sixth of the sample. In light of the paper, this sample's time point label describes: recipient sample about 28 days before transplant, after cytoreduction. The sample here was peripheral blood mononuclear cells, taken before stem cell transplant. These receptors were taken from a man in his 60s with acute myeloid leukemia. Some clones in this sample may be carry-over from other donors' samples.

The chain links TRBV18 to TRBJ2-3, with unresolved D. CDR3 size: 12 residues. Germline CDR1 is KGHSH and CDR2 is LQKENI. V lost 1 base to trimming and J lost 5 bases, with 4 bases between them. The CDR3 loop reads CASSPRVDTQYF. The CDR3 nucleotides are TGTGCCAGCTCACCACGGGTAGATACGCAGTATTTT.

The chain recombines TRBV21-1 with TRBJ1-6; TRBD1, as called in the table, went unchecked against the DNA. TRBV21-1 is classified as a pseudogene. This CDR3 is built from 16 residues. CDR3 sequence: CASSNRVGQENSPLHF. The CDR3 bases are TGTGCCAGCAGCAATAGGGTTGGACAGGAGAATTCACCCCTCCACTTT.

This chain connects TRBV5-1 to TRBJ1-1; D perhaps matches TRBD1 (5 bases). The CDR3 consists of 14 residues. The germline V and J ends were trimmed by 3 bases and 6 bases, with 15 bases remaining between them. Per germline, CDR1 SGHRS and CDR2 YFSETQ. The CDR3 protein is CASSSVGGVAEAFF. CDR3 coding DNA: TGCGCCAGCAGCTCGGTTGGGGGGGTTGCTGAAGCTTTCTTT.

A few counts support this clone. V and J are TRBV5-1 and TRBJ1-1; D gene uncertain. The V and J ends lost 3 bases and 7 bases respectively, with 13 bases between them. The CDR3 runs 13 residues. Looked up from germline, CDR1 is SGHRS and CDR2 is YFSETQ. CDR3 in amino acids: CASSSFGELEAFF. CDR3 nucleotides: TGCGCCAGCAGCTCATTCGGGGAACTTGAAGCTTTCTTT.

The genes are TRBV4-3 and TRBJ2-3, with 8 bases that match TRBD1. The CDR3 extends over 16 amino acids. Per germline, CDR1 LGHNA and CDR2 YSLEER. V was clipped by 0 bases and J by 3 bases; unmatched bases: 5. CDR3 protein: CASSQDLGTGTDTQYF. The CDR3 coding sequence is TGCGCCAGCAGCCAAGATCTGGGGACAGGTACAGATACGCAGTATTTT.